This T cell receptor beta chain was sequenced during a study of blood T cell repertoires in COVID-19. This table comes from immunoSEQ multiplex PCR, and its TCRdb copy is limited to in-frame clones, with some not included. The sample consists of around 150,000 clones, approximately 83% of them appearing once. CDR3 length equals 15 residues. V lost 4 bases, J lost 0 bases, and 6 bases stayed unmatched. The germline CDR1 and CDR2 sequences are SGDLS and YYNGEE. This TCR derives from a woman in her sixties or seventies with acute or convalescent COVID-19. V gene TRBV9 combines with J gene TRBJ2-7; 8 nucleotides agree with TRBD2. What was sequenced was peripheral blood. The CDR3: CASSLTSGSSYEQYF. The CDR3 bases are TGTGCCAGCAGCTTAACTAGCGGCAGCTCCTACGAGCAGTACTTC. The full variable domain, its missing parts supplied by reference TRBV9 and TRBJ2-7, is DSGVTQTPKHLITATGQRVTLRCSPRSGDLSVYWYQQSLDQGLQFLIQYYNGEERAKGNILERFSAQQFPDLHSELNLSSLELGDSALYFCASSLTSGSSYEQYFGPGTRLTVT.